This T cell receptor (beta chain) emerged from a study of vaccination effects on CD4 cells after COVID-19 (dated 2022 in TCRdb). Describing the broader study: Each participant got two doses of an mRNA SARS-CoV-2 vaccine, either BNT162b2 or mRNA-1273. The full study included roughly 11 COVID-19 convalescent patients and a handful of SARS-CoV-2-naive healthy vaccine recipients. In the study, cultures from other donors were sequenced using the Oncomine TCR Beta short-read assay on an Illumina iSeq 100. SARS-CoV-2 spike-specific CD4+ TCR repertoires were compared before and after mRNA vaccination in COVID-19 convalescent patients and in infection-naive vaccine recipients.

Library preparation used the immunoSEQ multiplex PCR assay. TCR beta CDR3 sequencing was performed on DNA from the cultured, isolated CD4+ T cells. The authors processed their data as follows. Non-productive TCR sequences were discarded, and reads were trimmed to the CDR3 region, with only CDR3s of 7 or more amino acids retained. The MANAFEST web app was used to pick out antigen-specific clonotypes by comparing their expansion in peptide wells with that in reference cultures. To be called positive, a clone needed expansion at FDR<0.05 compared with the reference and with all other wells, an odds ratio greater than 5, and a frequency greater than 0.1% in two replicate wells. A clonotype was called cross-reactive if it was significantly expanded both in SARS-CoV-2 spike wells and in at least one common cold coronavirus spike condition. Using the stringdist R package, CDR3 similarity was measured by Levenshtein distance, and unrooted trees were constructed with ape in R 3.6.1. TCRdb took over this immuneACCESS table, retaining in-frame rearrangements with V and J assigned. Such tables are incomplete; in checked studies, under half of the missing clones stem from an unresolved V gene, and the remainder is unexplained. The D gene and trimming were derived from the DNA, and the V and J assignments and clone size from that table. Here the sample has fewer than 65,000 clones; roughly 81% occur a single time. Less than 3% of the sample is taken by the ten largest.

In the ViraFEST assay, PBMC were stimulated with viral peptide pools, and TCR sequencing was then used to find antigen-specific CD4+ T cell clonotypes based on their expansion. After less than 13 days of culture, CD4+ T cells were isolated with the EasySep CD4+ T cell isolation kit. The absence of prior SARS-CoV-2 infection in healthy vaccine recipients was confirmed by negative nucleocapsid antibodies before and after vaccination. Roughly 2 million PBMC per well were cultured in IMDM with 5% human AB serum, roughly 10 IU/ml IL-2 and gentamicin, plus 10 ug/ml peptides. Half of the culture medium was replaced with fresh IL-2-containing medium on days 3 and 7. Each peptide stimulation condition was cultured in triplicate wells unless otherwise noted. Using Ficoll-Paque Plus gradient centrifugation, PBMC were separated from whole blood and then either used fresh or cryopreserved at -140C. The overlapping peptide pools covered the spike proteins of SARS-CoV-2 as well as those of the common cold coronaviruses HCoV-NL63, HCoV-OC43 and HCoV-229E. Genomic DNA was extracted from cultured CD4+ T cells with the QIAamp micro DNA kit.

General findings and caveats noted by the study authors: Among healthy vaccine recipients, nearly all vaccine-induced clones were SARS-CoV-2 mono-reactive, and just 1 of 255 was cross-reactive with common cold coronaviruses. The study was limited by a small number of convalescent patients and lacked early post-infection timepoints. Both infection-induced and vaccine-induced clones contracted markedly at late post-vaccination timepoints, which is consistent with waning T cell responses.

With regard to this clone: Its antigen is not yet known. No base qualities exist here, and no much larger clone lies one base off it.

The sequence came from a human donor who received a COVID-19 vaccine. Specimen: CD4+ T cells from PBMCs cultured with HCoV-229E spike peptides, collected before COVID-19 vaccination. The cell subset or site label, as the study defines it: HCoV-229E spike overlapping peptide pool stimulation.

The CDR3: CASSRGLAGGPYNEQFF. The base sequence is TGCGCCAGCAGCCGGGGACTAGCGGGGGGCCCATACAATGAGCAGTTCTTC. The sequence links TRBV5-1 to TRBJ2-1, and 15 junctional nucleotides match TRBD2. For this chain, trimming is 4 bases at the V end and 4 bases at the J end, and the number of junction bases without a gene match is 6. CDR1 is given as SGHRS and CDR2 as YFSETQ, both from the germline V gene. The cysteine opens and the phenylalanine closes a CDR3 of 17 amino acids. Just the 51-base CDR3 DNA is kept, in frame starting at base 1.